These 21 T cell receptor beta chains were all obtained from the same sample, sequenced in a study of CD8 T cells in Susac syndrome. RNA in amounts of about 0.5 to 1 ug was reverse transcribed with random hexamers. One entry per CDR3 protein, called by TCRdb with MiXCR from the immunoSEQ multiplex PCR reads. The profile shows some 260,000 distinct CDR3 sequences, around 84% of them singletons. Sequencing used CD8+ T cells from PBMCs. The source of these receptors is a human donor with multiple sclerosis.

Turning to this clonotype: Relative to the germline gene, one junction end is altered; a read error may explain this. CDR3 DNA sequence: TGTGCTAGTACTCCGGGACTAGAGGGAGATGCGCAGTATTTT. Amino acids: CASTPGLEGDAQYF. The V call is TRBV12-5, the J call TRBJ2-3; 8 nucleotides agree with TRBD2. This CDR3 region has 14 residues. Germline V gene lookup returns CDR1 LGHNT and CDR2 FRNRAP.

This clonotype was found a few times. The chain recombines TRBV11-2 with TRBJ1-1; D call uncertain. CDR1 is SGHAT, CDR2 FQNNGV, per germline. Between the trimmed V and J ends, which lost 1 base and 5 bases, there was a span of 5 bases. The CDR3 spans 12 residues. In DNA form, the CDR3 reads TGTGCCAGCAGCTTAGTCAGGACTGAAGCTTTCTTT. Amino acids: CASSLVRTEAFF.

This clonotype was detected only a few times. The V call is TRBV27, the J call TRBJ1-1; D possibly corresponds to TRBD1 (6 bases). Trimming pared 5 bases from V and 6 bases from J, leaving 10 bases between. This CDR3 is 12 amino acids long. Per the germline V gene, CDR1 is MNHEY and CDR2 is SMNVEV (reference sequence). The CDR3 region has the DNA TGTGCCAGCAGTCAGGGGTTCTCTGAAGCTTTCTTT. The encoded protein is CASSQGFSEAFF.

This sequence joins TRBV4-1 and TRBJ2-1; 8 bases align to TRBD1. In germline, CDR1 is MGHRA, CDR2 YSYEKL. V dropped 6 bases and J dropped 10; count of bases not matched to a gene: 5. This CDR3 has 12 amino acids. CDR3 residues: CASSGQGPEQFF. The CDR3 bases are TGCGCCAGCAGTGGACAGGGCCCCGAGCAGTTCTTC.

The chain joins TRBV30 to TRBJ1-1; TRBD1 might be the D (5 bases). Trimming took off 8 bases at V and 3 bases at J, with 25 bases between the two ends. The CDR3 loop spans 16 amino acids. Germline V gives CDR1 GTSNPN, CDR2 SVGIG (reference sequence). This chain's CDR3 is CARTHMREGRDTEAFF. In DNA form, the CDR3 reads TGTGCCCGAACTCACATGCGCGAGGGGCGCGACACTGAAGCTTTCTTT.

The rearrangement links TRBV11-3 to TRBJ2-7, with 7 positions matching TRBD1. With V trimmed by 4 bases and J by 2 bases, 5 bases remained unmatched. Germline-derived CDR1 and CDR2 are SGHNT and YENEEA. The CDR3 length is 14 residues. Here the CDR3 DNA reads TGTGCCAGCAGCTCCCGGGACAGCACCTACGAGCAGTACTTC. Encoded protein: CASSSRDSTYEQYF.

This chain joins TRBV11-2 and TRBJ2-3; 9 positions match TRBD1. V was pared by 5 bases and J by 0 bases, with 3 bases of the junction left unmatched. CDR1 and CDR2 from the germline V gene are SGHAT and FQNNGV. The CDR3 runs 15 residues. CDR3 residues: CASSLGQGSTDTQYF. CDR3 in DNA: TGTGCCAGCAGCCTGGGACAGGGTAGCACAGATACGCAGTATTTT. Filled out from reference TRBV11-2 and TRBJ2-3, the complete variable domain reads EAGVAQSPRYKIIEKRQSVAFWCNPISGHATLYWYQQILGQGPKLLIQFQNNGVVDDSQLPKDRFSAERLKGVDSTLKIQPAKLEDSAVYLCASSLGQGSTDTQYFGPGTRLTVL.

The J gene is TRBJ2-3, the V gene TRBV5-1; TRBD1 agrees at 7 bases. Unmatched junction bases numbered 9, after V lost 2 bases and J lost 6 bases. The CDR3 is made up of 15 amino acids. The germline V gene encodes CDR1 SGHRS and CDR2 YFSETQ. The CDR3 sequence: CASSFVAGGRDTQYF. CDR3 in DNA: TGCGCCAGCAGCTTTGTCGCAGGGGGTAGGGATACGCAGTATTTT.

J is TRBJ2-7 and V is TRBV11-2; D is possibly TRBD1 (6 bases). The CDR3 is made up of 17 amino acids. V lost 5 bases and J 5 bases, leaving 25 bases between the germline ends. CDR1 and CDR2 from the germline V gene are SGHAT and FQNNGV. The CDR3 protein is CASSHPARGLSLHEQYF. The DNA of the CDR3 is TGTGCCAGCAGCCATCCGGCGAGGGGGTTAAGTCTTCACGAGCAGTACTTC.

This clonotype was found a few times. CDR3 sequence (DNA): TGTGCCAGCAGCGTAAATACAGGCGGGGAGCTGTTTTTT. This sequence encodes CASSVNTGGELFF. The genes are TRBV9 and TRBJ2-2, with D maybe TRBD1 (5 bases). The CDR3 extends over 13 amino acids. CDR1 SGDLS and CDR2 YYNGEE come from the germline V gene. Between the trimmed V and J ends, which lost 1 base and 7 bases, there was a span of 8 bases.

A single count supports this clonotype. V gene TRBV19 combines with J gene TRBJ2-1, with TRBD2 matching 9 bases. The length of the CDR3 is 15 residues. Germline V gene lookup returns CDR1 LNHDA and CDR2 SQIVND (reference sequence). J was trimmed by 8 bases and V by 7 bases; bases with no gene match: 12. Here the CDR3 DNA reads TGTGCCAGTATCGGGCTAGCGGGGCCTCCTGATGAGCAGTTCTTC. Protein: CASIGLAGPPDEQFF.

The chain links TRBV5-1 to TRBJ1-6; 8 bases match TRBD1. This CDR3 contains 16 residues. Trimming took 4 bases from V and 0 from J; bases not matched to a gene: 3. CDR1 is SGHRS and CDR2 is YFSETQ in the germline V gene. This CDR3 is CASSTTGGSYNSPLHF. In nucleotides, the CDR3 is TGCGCCAGCAGCACAACAGGGGGCTCCTATAATTCACCCCTCCACTTT. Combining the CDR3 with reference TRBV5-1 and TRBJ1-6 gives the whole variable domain KAGVTQTPRYLIKTRGQQVTLSCSPISGHRSVSWYQQTPGQGLQFLFEYFSETQRNKGNFPGRFSGRQFSNSRSEMNVSTLELGDSALYLCASSTTGGSYNSPLHFGNGTRLTVT.

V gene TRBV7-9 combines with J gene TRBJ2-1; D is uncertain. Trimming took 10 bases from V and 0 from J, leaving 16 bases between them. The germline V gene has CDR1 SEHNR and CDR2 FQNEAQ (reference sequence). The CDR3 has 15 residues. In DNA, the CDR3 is TGTGCCATTTTGACTTTGGCTAGCTCCTACAATGAGCAGTTCTTC. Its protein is CAILTLASSYNEQFF.

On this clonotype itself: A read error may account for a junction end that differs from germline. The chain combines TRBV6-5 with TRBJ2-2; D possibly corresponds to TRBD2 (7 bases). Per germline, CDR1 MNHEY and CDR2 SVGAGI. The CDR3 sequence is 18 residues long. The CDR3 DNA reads TGTGCCAGCAGTTACTCTAGGGGGGGGCGCGAAGACACCGGGGAGCCGTTTTTT. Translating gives CASSYSRGGREDTGEPFF.

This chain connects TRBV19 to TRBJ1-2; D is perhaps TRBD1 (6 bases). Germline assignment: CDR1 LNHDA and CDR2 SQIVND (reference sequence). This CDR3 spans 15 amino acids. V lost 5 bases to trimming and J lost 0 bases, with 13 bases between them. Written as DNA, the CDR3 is TGTGCCAGTAGTCTCCGACAGGTTTCTAACTATGGCTACACCTTC. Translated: CASSLRQVSNYGYTF.

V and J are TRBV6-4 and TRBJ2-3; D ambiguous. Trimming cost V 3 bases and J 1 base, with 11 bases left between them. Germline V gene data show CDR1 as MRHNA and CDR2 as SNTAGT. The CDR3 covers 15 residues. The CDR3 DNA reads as TGTGCCAGCAGTGAGGATAGCATGGGCACAGATACGCAGTATTTT. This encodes CASSEDSMGTDTQYF.

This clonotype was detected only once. CDR3 nucleotide sequence: TGTGCCAGCAGCAGCTCGACTAGCGGGAGGTTGAACGATGAGCAGTTCTTC. Translated: CASSSSTSGRLNDEQFF. V is TRBV7-9 and J is TRBJ2-1, with TRBD2 identical over 13 bases. V dropped 5 bases and J dropped 8; count of bases not matched to a gene: 12. The CDR3 contains 17 residues. Germline CDR1 and CDR2: SEHNR and FQNEAQ (reference sequence).

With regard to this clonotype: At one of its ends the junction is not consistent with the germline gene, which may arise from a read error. CDR3 in amino acids: CASSVSYYNEQFF. CDR3 bases: TGTGCCAGCAGTGTATCCTATTACAATGAGCAGTTCTTC. The rearrangement links TRBV27 to TRBJ2-1; D remains unclear. CDR1 and CDR2 from the germline V gene are MNHEY and SMNVEV (reference sequence). The CDR3 runs 13 residues.

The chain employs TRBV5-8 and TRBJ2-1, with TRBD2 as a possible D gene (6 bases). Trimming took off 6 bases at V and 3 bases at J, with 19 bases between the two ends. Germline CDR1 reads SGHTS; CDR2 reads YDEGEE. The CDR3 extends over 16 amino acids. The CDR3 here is CASTLVAEGSYNEQFF. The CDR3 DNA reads TGTGCCAGCACCCTAGTGGCGGAGGGCAGCTACAATGAGCAGTTCTTC.

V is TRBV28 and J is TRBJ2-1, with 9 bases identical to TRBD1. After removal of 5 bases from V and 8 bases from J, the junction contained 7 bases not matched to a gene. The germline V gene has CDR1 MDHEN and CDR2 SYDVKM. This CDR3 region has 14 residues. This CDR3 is CASSPGTGTHEQFF. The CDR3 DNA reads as TGTGCCAGCAGTCCGGGGACAGGGACGCATGAGCAGTTCTTC. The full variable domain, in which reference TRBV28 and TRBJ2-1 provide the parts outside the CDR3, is DVKVTQSSRYLVKRTGEKVFLECVQDMDHENMFWYRQDPGLGLRLIYFSYDVKMKEKGDIPEGYSVSREKKERFSLILESASTNQTSMYLCASSPGTGTHEQFFGPGTRLTVL.

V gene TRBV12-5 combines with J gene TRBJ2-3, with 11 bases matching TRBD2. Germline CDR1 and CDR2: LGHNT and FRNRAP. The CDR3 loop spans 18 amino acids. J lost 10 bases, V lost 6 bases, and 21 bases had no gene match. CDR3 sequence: CASGPSKLLAGAPIAQYF. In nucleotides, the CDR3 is TGTGCTAGTGGCCCATCCAAATTACTAGCGGGAGCGCCAATTGCGCAGTATTTT.